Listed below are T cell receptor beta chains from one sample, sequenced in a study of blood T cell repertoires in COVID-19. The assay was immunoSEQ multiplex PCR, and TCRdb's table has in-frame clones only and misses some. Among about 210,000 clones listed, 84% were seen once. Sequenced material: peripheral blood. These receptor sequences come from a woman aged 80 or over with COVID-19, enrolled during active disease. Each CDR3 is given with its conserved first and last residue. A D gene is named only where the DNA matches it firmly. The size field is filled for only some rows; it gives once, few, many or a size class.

CDR3: CASSQAGAGANVLTF; DNA: TGTGCCAGCAGCCAAGCGGGGGCTGGGGCCAACGTCCTGACTTTC; D: -; size: -; J: TRBJ2-6; V: TRBV3-1/TRBV3-2
CDR3: CASSADSNTGELFF; DNA: TGCGCCAGCAGCGCAGACAGCAACACCGGGGAGCTGTTTTTT; D: -; size: -; J: TRBJ2-2; V: TRBV5-1
CDR3: CATDGVSGNTIYF; DNA: TGTGCCACCGACGGGGTCTCTGGAAACACCATATATTTT; D: -; size: -; J: TRBJ1-3; V: TRBV19
CDR3: CASSLRGNTIYF; DNA: TGTGCCAGCAGTTTACGGGGAAACACCATATATTTT; D: -; size: -; J: TRBJ1-3; V: TRBV28
CDR3: CASSPQTSSDTQYF; DNA: TGTGCCAGCAGCCCCCAGACTAGTTCAGATACGCAGTATTTT; D: -; size: -; J: TRBJ2-3; V: TRBV9
CDR3: CASSGTGELFF; DNA: TGTGCCAGCAGCGGCACCGGGGAGCTGTTTTTT; D: -; size: few; J: TRBJ2-2; V: TRBV6-5
CDR3: CASSLEAGGRNEKLFF; DNA: TGTGCCAGCAGCTTAGAGGCAGGAGGGCGGAATGAAAAACTGTTTTTT; D: -; size: -; J: TRBJ1-4; V: TRBV11-2
CDR3: CASSPGGTARNYGYTF; DNA: TGTGCCAGCAGTCCAGGGGGGACAGCGCGAAACTATGGCTACACCTTC; D: TRBD1; size: -; J: TRBJ1-2; V: TRBV6-2/TRBV6-3
CDR3: CASSPLGPGLGLETQYF; DNA: TGTGCCAGCTCACCCCTCGGACCGGGACTAGGATTGGAGACCCAGTACTTC; D: TRBD2; size: -; J: TRBJ2-5; V: TRBV18
CDR3: CASSQDPPGQDVEQYF; DNA: TGTGCCAGCAGCCAAGATCCCCCTGGACAGGACGTCGAGCAGTACTTC; D: TRBD1; size: -; J: TRBJ2-7; V: TRBV3-1/TRBV3-2
CDR3: CASSLYGGTEAFF; DNA: TGTGCCAGCAGCTTGTACGGGGGCACTGAAGCTTTCTTT; D: -; size: -; J: TRBJ1-1; V: TRBV5-4
CDR3: CASSMRQSHIQYF; DNA: TGTGCCAGTAGTATGCGACAGAGTCACATTCAGTACTTC; D: -; size: -; J: TRBJ2-4; V: TRBV19
CDR3: CASSMVQMNTEAFF; DNA: TGTGCCAGTAGTATGGTACAGATGAACACTGAAGCTTTCTTT; D: -; size: -; J: TRBJ1-1; V: TRBV19
CDR3: CASSVVSQRTNYGYTF; DNA: TGTGCCAGCTCAGTCGTGTCACAGAGAACTAACTATGGCTACACCTTC; D: -; size: -; J: TRBJ1-2; V: TRBV18
CDR3: CASRAGQANYGYTF; DNA: TGTGCCAGTAGGGCGGGACAGGCAAACTATGGCTACACCTTC; D: TRBD1; size: -; J: TRBJ1-2; V: TRBV19
CDR3: CSVDGGSTGELFF; DNA: TGCAGCGTTGACGGCGGGTCGACCGGGGAGCTGTTTTTT; D: -; size: -; J: TRBJ2-2; V: TRBV29-1
CDR3: CASSLWDRVSQPQHF; DNA: TGTGCCAGCAGTTTATGGGACAGGGTCAGTCAGCCCCAGCATTTT; D: TRBD1; size: -; J: TRBJ1-5; V: TRBV28